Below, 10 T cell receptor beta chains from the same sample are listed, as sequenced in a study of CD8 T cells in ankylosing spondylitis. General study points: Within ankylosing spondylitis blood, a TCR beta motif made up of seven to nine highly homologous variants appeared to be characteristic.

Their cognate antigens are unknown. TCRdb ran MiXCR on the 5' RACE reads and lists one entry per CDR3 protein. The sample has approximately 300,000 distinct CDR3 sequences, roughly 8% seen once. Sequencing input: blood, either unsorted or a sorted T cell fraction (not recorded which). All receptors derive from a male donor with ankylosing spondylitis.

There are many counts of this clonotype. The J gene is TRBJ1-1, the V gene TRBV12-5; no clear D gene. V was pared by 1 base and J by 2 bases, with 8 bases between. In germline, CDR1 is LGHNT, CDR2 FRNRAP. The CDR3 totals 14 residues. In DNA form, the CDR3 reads TGTGCTAGTGGTTTGGGGACGGCCAACACTGAAGCTTTCTTT. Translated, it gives CASGLGTANTEAFF.

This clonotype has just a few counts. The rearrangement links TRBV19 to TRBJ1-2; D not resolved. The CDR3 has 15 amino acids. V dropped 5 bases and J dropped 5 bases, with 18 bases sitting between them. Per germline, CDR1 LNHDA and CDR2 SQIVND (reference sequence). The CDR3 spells CASSFDRTRSYGYTF. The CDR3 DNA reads TGTGCCAGTAGTTTCGACCGGACGAGAAGTTATGGCTACACCTTC.

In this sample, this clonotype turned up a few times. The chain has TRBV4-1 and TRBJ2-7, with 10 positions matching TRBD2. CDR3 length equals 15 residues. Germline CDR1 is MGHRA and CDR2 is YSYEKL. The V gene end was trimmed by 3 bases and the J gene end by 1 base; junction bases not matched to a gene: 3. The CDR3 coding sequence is TGCGCCAGCAGCCATAGGACTAGCGGATCCTACGAGCAGTACTTC. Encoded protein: CASSHRTSGSYEQYF.

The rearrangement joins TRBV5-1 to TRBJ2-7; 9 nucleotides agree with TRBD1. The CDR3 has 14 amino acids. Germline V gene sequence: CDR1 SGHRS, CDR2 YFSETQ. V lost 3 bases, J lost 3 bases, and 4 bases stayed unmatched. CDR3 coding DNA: TGCGCCAGCAGCTCGTGGACAGGGGACTACGAGCAGTACTTC. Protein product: CASSSWTGDYEQYF.

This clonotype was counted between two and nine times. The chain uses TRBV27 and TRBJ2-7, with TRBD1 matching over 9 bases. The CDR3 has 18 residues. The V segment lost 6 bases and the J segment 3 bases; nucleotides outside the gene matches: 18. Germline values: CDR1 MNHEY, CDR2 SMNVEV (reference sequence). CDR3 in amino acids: CASRHRDRVSREDYEQYF. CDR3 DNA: TGTGCCAGCAGGCACCGGGACAGGGTTAGTCGGGAGGACTACGAGCAGTACTTC.

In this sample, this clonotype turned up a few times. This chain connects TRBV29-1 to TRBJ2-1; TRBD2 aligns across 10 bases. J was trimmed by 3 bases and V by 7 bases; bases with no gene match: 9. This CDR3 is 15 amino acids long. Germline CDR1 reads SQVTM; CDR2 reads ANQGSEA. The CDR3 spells CSGYPSGSGYNEQFF. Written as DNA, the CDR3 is TGCAGCGGTTATCCTAGCGGGAGCGGCTACAATGAGCAGTTCTTC.

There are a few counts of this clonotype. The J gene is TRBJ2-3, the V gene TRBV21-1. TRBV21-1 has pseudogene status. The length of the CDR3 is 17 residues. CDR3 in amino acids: CASSKEGTGFSTDTQYF. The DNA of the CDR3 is TGTGCCAGCAGCAAAGAAGGTACTGGATTCAGCACAGATACGCAGTATTTT.

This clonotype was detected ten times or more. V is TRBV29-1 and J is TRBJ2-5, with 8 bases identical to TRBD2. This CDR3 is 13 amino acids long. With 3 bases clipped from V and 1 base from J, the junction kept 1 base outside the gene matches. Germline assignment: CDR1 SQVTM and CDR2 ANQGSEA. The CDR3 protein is CSVDRGGQETQYF. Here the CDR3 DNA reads TGCAGCGTTGATCGGGGGGGCCAAGAGACCCAGTACTTC.

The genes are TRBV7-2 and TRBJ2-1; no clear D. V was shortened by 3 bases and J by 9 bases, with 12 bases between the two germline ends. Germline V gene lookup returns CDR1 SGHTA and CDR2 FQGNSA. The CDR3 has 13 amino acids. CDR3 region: CASSFAEAGEQFF. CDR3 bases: TGTGCCAGCAGCTTCGCCGAGGCAGGTGAGCAGTTCTTC. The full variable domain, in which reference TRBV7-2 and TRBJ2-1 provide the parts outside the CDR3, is GAGVSQSPSNKVTEKGKDVELRCDPISGHTALYWYRQSLGQGLEFLIYFQGNSAPDKSGLPSDRFSAERTGGSVSTLTIQRTQQEDSAVYLCASSFAEAGEQFFGPGTRLTVL.

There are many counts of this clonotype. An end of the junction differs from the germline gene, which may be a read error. In DNA form, the CDR3 reads TGTGCCAGCAGCCTTGCCGGGACTAGCGGCAATGAGCAGTTCTTC. Amino acid sequence: CASSLAGTSGNEQFF. The rearrangement links TRBV5-1 to TRBJ2-1, with 11 positions matching TRBD2. This CDR3 is 15 amino acids long. The V gene's germline CDR1 is SGHRS and CDR2 YFSETQ.